The TCR beta chain under discussion was sequenced for a study of cytomegalovirus exposure and HLA in healthy donors. Whole-study findings and limits: A later analysis found TCR association rates differed by HLA locus, highest for DRB1 and lowest for HLA-C. The study designated 164 TCR beta chains cytomegalovirus-associated. Sequencing likely caused a cluster of highly shared sequence variants.

Germline V lookup: CDR1 MDHEN, CDR2 SYDVKM. V lost 6 bases, J lost 4 bases, and 9 bases stayed unmatched. The CDR3 consists of 15 residues. The study ran its PCR with 60 Vbeta and 13 Jbeta primers. TCRdb's copy holds only in-frame clones and misses some; the assay was immunoSEQ multiplex PCR. The data hold about 120,000 clones, with about 76% observed a single time. Of note for this clone: Its antigen is unknown.

Donors showed nominal health when sampled, although they likely had unrecorded immune exposures. Specimen: PBMCs. The chain joins TRBV28 to TRBJ1-2, with 9 bases lining up with TRBD1. This clonotype originated in a woman between 35 and 50 years old in good health and CMV-seronegative. The CDR3 sequence: CASSIAQGASYGYTF. The CDR3 nucleotides read TGTGCCAGCAGCATCGCACAGGGGGCAAGCTATGGCTACACCTTC.